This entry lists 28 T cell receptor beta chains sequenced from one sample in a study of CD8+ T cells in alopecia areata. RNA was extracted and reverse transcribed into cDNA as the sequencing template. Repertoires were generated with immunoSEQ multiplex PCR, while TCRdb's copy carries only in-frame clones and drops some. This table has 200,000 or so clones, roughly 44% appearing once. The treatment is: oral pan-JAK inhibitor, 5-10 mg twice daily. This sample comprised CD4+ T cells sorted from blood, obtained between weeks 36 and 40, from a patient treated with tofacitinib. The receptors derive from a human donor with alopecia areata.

The DNA for the CDR3 is TGTGCCAGCAGCAAAATGGGGACACCCGAAGAGTACTTC. This translates into CASSKMGTPEEYF. The chain has TRBV7-8 and TRBJ2-5; tentative D call: TRBD1 (6 bases). CDR3 size: 13 residues. CDR1 and CDR2 from the germline V gene are SGHVS and FQNEAQ. V gave up 5 bases and J gave up 12 bases, with 19 bases separating them.

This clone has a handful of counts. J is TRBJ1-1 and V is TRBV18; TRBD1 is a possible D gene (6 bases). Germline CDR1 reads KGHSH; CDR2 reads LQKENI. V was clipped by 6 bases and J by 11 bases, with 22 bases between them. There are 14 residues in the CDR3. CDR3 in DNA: TGTGCCAGCTCCCGGAACGGACAGAAGCAGGAGGCTTTCTTT. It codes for CASSRNGQKQEAFF.

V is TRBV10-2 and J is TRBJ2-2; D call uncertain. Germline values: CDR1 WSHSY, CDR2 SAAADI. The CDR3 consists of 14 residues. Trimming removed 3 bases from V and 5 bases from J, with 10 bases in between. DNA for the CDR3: TGCGCCAGCAGTGATAGGCTACGGACCGGGGAGCTGTTTTTT. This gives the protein CASSDRLRTGELFF.

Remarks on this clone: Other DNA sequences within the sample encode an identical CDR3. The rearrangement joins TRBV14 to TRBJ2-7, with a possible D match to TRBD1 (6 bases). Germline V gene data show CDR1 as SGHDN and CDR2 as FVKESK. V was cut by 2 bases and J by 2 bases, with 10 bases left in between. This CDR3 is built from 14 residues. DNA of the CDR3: TGTGCCAGCAGCCAATTAACAGGGACCTACGAGCAGTACTTC. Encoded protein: CASSQLTGTYEQYF. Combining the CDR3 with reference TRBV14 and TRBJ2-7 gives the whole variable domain EAGVTQFPSHSVIEKGQTVTLRCDPISGHDNLYWYRRVMGKEIKFLLHFVKESKQDESGMPNNRFLAERTGGTYSTLKVQPAELEDSGVYFCASSQLTGTYEQYFGPGTRLTVT.

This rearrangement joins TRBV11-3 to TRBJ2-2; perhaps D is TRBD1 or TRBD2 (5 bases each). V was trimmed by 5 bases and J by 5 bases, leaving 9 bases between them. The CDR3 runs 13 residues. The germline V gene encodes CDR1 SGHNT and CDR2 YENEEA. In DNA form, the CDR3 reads TGTGCCAGCAGCGGGACCACTACCGGGGAGCTGTTTTTT. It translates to CASSGTTTGELFF.

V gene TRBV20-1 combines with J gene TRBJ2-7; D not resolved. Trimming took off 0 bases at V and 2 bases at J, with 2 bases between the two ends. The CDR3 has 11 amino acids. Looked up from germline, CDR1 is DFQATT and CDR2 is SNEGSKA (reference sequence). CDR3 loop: CSARDTYEQYF. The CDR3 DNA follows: TGCAGTGCTAGAGATACCTACGAGCAGTACTTC.

This CDR3 is CSASPNYGYTF. Here the CDR3 DNA reads TGCAGTGCCAGCCCCAACTATGGCTACACCTTC. The chain has TRBV20-1 and TRBJ1-2; D remains ambiguous. Looked up from germline, CDR1 is DFQATT and CDR2 is SNEGSKA (reference sequence). V was shortened by 6 bases and J by 2 bases, with 7 bases between the two germline ends. The CDR3 is 11 residues long.

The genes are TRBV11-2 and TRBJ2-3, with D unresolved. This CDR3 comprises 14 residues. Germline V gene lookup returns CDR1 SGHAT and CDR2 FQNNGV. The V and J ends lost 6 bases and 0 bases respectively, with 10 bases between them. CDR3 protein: CASRSSASTDTQYF. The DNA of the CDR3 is TGTGCCAGCAGGAGCAGTGCTAGCACAGATACGCAGTATTTT.

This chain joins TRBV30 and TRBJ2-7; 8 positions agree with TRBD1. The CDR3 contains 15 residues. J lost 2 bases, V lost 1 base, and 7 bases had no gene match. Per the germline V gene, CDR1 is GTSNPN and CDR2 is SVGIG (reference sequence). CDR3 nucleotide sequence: TGTGCCTGGAGTGGGAACAGGGGGAACCCCTACGAGCAGTACTTC. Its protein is CAWSGNRGNPYEQYF.

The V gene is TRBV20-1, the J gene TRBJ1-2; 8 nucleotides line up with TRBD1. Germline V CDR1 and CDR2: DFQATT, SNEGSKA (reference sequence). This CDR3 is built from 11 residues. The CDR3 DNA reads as TGCAGGGCAGGGGGCGACTATGGCTACACCTTC. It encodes CRAGGDYGYTF.

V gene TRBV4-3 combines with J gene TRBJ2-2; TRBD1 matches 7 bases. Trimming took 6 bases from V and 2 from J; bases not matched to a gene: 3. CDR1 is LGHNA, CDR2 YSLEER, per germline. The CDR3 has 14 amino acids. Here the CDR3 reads CASRPGGNTGELFF. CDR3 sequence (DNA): TGCGCCAGCAGGCCAGGGGGAAACACCGGGGAGCTGTTTTTT.

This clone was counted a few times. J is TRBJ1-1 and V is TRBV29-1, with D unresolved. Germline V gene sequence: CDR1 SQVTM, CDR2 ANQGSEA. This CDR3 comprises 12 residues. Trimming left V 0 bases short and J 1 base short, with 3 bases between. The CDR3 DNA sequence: TGCAGCGTTGAAGATTCGAACACTGAAGCTTTCTTT. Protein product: CSVEDSNTEAFF.

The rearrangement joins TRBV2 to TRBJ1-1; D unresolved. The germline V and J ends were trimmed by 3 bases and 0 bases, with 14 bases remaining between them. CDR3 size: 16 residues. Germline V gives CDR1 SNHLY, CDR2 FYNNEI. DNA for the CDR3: TGTGCCAGCAGTGAGCGGGTGGGCTCTCTGAACACTGAAGCTTTCTTT. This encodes CASSERVGSLNTEAFF.

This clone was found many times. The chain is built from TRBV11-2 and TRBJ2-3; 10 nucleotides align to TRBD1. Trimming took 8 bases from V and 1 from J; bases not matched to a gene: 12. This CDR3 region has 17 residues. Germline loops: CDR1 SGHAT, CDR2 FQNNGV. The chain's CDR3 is CASRPIDRGRGTDTQYF. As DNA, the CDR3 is TGTGCCAGCCGACCCATAGACAGGGGGCGAGGCACAGATACGCAGTATTTT.

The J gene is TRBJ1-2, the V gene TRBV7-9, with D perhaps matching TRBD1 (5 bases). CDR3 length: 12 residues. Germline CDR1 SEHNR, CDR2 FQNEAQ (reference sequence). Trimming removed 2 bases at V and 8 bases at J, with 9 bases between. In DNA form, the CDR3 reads TGTGCCAGCAGCTTACAGGGAGGAGGCTACACCTTC. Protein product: CASSLQGGGYTF.

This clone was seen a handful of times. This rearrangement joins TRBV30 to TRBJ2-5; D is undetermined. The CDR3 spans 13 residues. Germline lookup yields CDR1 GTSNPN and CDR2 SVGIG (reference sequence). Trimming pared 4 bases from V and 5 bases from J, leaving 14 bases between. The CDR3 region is CAWTKDLRETQYF. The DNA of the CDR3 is TGTGCCTGGACCAAAGATCTGCGGGAGACCCAGTACTTC.

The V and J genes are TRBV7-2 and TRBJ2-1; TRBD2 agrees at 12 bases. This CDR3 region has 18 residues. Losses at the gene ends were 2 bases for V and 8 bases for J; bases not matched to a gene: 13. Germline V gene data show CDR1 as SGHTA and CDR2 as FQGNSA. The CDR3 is CASSLRGRTSGMGDEQFF. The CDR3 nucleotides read TGTGCCAGCAGCTTAAGAGGGCGGACTAGCGGGATGGGCGATGAGCAGTTCTTC.

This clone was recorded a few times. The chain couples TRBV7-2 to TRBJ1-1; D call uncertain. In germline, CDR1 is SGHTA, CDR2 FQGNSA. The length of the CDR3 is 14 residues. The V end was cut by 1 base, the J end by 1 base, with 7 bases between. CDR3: CASSLGPGNTEAFF. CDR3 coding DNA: TGTGCCAGCAGCTTAGGCCCGGGGAACACTGAAGCTTTCTTT.

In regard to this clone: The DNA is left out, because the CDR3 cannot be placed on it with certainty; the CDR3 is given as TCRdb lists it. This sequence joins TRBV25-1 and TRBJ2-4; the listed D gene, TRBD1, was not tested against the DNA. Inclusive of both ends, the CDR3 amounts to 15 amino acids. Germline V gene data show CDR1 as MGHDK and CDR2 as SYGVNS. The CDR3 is CASSEGVGQGAEKYF.

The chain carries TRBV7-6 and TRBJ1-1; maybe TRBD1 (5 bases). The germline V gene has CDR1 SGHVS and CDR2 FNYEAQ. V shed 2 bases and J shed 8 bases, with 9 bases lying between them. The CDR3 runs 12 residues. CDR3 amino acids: CASSLYAGEAFF. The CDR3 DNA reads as TGTGCCAGCAGCTTATACGCAGGGGAAGCTTTCTTT.

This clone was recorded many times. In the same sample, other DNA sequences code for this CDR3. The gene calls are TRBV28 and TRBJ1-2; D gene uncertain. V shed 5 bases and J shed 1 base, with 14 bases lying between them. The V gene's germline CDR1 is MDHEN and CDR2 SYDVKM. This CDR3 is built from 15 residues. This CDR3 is CASSLSPRNNYGYTF. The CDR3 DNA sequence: TGTGCCAGCAGTCTATCCCCCAGGAATAACTATGGCTACACCTTC.

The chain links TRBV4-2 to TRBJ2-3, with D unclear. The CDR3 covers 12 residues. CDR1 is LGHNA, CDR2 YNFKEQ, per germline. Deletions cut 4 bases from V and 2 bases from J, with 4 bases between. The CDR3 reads CASSLATDTQYF. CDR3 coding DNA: TGTGCCAGCAGCCTCGCCACAGATACGCAGTATTTT.

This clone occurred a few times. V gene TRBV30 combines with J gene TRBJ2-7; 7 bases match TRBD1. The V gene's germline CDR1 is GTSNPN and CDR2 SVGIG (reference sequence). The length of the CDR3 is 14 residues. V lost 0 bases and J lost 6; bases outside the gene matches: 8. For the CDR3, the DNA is TGTGCCTGGAGTGTAAGACAGGGCTTTTCCGAGCAGTACTTC. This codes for CAWSVRQGFSEQYF.

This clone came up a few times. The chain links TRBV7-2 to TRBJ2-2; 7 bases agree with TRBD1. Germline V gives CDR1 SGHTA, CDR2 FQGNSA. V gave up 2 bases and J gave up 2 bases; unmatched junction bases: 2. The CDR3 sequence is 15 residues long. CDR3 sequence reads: CASSLRGRNTGELFF. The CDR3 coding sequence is TGTGCCAGCAGCTTAAGGGGGCGTAACACCGGGGAGCTGTTTTTT.

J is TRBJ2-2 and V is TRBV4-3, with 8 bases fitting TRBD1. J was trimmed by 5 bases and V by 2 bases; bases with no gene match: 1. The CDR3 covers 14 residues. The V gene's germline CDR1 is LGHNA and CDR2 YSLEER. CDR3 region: CASSQTGGTGELFF. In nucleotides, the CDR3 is TGCGCCAGCAGCCAAACAGGGGGTACCGGGGAGCTGTTTTTT.

CDR3 coding DNA: TGTGCCAGCAGCTCAGGGACTAGCGGCTACAATGAGCAGTTCTTC. This gives the protein CASSSGTSGYNEQFF. The chain employs TRBV5-6 and TRBJ2-1; TRBD2 agrees at 11 bases. This CDR3 spans 15 amino acids. V was pared by 3 bases and J by 3 bases, with 2 bases of the junction left unmatched. CDR1 is SGHDT and CDR2 is YYEEEE in the germline V gene.

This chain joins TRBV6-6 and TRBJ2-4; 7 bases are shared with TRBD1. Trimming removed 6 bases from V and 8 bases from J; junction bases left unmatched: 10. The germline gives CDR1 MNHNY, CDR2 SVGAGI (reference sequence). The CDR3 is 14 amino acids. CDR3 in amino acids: CASSHRQGRDIQYF. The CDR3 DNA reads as TGTGCCAGCAGCCACAGACAGGGTAGAGACATTCAGTACTTC.

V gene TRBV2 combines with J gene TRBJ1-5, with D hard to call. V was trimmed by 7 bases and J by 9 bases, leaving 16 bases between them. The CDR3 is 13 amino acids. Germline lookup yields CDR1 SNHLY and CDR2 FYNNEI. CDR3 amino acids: CASNSPLGGPQHF. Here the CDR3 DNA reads TGTGCCAGCAACAGCCCCCTCGGAGGGCCCCAGCATTTT.